Below, 12 T cell receptor beta chains from the same sample are listed, as sequenced in a study of T-cell reconstitution after alpha-beta-depleted transplantation in children. Using unique molecular identifiers, the investigators prepared the TCRbeta library. MiXCR, applied by TCRdb to the PCR reads, yields one record per CDR3 protein. The sample shows approximately 210,000 distinct CDR3 sequences, around a sixth of them seen only once. Material: PBMCs, mostly from graft donor cells, obtained 360 days after TCRalphabeta/CD19-depleted stem cell transplant. These receptors were collected from a male patient aged 2-10 years who had a stem cell transplant for acute lymphoblastic leukemia, so the T cells may come from the graft donor.

This clonotype was observed at least ten times. The chain combines TRBV6-2 or TRBV6-3 with TRBJ2-1; TRBD2 matches at 7 bases. V dropped 8 bases and J dropped 5; count of bases not matched to a gene: 9. The CDR3 contains 14 residues. Germline CDR1 is MNHEY and CDR2 is SVGEGT. Written as DNA, the CDR3 is TGTGCCAGCGCCGTAGCGGGCGAGAACAATGAGCAGTTCTTC. Its translation is CASAVAGENNEQFF.

Here the CDR3 reads CASSRSGETFF. The DNA of the CDR3 is TGTGCCAGCAGCCGCTCGGGGGAAACTTTCTTT. The V gene is TRBV6-2 or TRBV6-3, the J gene TRBJ1-1, with D possibly being TRBD1 (5 bases). CDR3 length: 11 residues. Germline V gene data show CDR1 as MNHEY and CDR2 as SVGEGT. The V end was cut by 6 bases, the J end by 12 bases, with 14 bases between.

This chain joins TRBV20-1 and TRBJ1-5; maybe TRBD1 (5 bases). Germline V gene sequence: CDR1 DFQATT, CDR2 SNEGSKA (reference sequence). V gave up 2 bases and J gave up 10 bases, with 15 bases separating them. The CDR3 length is 13 residues. CDR3 nucleotides: TGCAGTGCTAGATCCGACAGTACTAGTCCCCAGCATTTT. Amino acids: CSARSDSTSPQHF.

There are a few counts of this clonotype. This rearrangement joins TRBV10-2 to TRBJ2-1; TRBD2 might be the D (6 bases). Germline CDR1 is WSHSY and CDR2 is SAAADI. The CDR3 extends over 15 amino acids. The germline V and J ends were trimmed by 5 bases and 0 bases, with 11 bases remaining between them. The CDR3: CASSFRGNSYNEQFF. The CDR3 region has the DNA TGCGCCAGCAGTTTTCGCGGGAACTCCTACAATGAGCAGTTCTTC.

This sequence joins TRBV2 and TRBJ2-1; TRBD1 aligns across 7 bases. This CDR3 has 16 residues. V gave up 7 bases and J gave up 0 bases; unmatched junction bases: 9. Per germline, CDR1 SNHLY and CDR2 FYNNEI. The CDR3 sequence is CASTDRILSSYNEQFF. The CDR3 DNA follows: TGTGCCAGCACGGACAGGATCCTTAGCTCCTACAATGAGCAGTTCTTC.

This chain links TRBV7-9 with TRBJ2-3; D assignment may be TRBD1 or TRBD2 (5 bases each). The CDR3 totals 16 residues. The germline V gene encodes CDR1 SEHNR and CDR2 FQNEAQ (reference sequence). V lost 5 bases and J lost 0, with 15 bases in between. The CDR3 reads CASSHPGRPSTDTQYF. Written as DNA, the CDR3 is TGTGCCAGCAGCCACCCGGGACGGCCCAGCACAGATACGCAGTATTTT.

CDR3 amino acids: CASSFQLWSGGAGYEQFF. CDR3 sequence (DNA): TGTGCCAGCAGCTTCCAACTTTGGAGCGGGGGGGCGGGATACGAGCAGTTCTTC. The chain is built from TRBV7-8 and TRBJ2-1; 10 positions agree with TRBD2. The CDR3 extends over 18 amino acids. Germline values: CDR1 SGHVS, CDR2 FQNEAQ. Germline trimming cut 3 bases from V and 10 bases from J; bases unmatched to any gene: 18. Together with reference TRBV7-8 and TRBJ2-1, the CDR3 gives the full variable domain: GAGVSQSPRYKVAKRGQDVALRCDPISGHVSLFWYQQALGQGPEFLTYFQNEAQLDKSGLPSDRFFAERPEGSVSTLKIQRTQQEDSAVYLCASSFQLWSGGAGYEQFFGPGTRLTVL.

This clonotype turned up a few times. The V and J genes are TRBV7-2 and TRBJ2-1, with 9 bases identical to TRBD2. In germline, CDR1 is SGHTA, CDR2 FQGNSA. CDR3 length equals 15 residues. V gave up 8 bases and J gave up 0 bases; unmatched junction bases: 5. The CDR3 sequence is CASRTSESSYNEQFF. CDR3 sequence (DNA): TGTGCCAGCCGGACTAGCGAGAGCTCCTACAATGAGCAGTTCTTC.

Concerning this clonotype: Lacking the conserved final phenylalanine or tryptophan, this CDR3 likely reflects a read error. CDR3 region: CASSCSTVTPSPLHS. Here the CDR3 DNA reads TGCGCCAGCAGCTGCTCCACAGTTACTCCTTCACCCCTCCACTCT. V gene TRBV5-1 combines with J gene TRBJ1-6; D gene uncertain. The germline V and J ends were trimmed by 3 bases and 9 bases, with 16 bases remaining between them. Germline CDR1 and CDR2: SGHRS and YFSETQ. The CDR3 is made up of 15 amino acids.

V and J are TRBV5-1 and TRBJ1-2; tentative D call: TRBD1 (5 bases). V was cut by 0 bases and J by 3 bases, with 12 bases left in between. This CDR3 is built from 15 residues. Germline values: CDR1 SGHRS, CDR2 YFSETQ. The CDR3 coding sequence is TGCGCCAGCAGCTTGGGCGACGGCAGGGACTATGGCTACACCTTC. Translated, it gives CASSLGDGRDYGYTF.

CDR3 coding DNA: TGTGCCAGCAGTTCGGGACAGGGATGGATACGCACAGATACGCAGTATTTT. Its translation: CASSSGQGWIRTDTQYF. The rearrangement uses TRBV12-3 or TRBV12-4 and TRBJ2-3, with 9 bases aligning to TRBD1. V gave up 4 bases and J gave up 1 base; unmatched junction bases: 9. The CDR3 length is 17 residues.

This clonotype has just one count. V usage is TRBV4-3 and J usage is TRBJ1-1; TRBD1 is a possible D gene (5 bases). The CDR3 sequence is 16 residues long. V lost 0 bases and J 5 bases, leaving 16 bases between the germline ends. CDR1 is LGHNA, CDR2 YSLEER, per germline. CDR3 loop: CASSQDLAGRDTEAFF. CDR3 in DNA: TGCGCCAGCAGCCAAGATCTTGCAGGGAGAGATACTGAAGCTTTCTTT.